The rows below give T cell receptor beta chains drawn from one sample of a study of blood T cell repertoires in COVID-19. The data were produced by immunoSEQ multiplex PCR, yet TCRdb's version contains in-frame clones alone and is incomplete. The table shows over 150,000 clones, with nearly 90% occurring only once. Sequenced input: peripheral blood. The source of these receptors is a man aged 50-60 years with COVID-19, enrolled during active disease. The CDR3 runs from the conserved cysteine through the conserved F or W. The D gene is left open where the match is weak. Expanded clones get a size class; other rows say once, few or many, or leave the size out.

>-|-|TRBJ1-6|TRBV5-4
CASSLTVENSPLHF
TGTGCCAGCAGCTTGACAGTCGAGAATTCACCCCTCCACTTT
>-|-|TRBJ2-7|TRBV11-2
CASSSGPWEAYEQYF
TGTGCCAGCAGCTCCGGACCCTGGGAGGCCTACGAGCAGTACTTC
>-|-|TRBJ1-2|TRBV5-4
CASSRIAGAGGYTF
TGTGCCAGCAGCCGCATAGCGGGGGCTGGTGGCTACACCTTC
>-|TRBD2|TRBJ2-7|TRBV12-3/TRBV12-4
CASSLGEGYEQYF
TGTGCCAGCAGTTTAGGGGAGGGCTACGAGCAGTACTTC
>-|TRBD1|TRBJ2-5|TRBV28
CASSSTGTGGVETQYF
TGTGCCAGCAGTTCAACCGGGACAGGGGGTGTCGAGACCCAGTACTTC
>-|TRBD1|TRBJ2-2|TRBV19
CASRGTGGTTNTGELFF
TGTGCCAGTAGGGGGACAGGGGGTACGACGAACACCGGGGAGCTGTTTTTT
>-|TRBD2|TRBJ2-7|TRBV27
CASSQLSGRLVYEQYF
TGTGCCAGCAGTCAGCTAAGCGGGAGGTTAGTCTACGAGCAGTACTTC
>-|-|TRBJ2-1|TRBV12-5
CASGLNQTPFF
TGTGCTAGTGGTTTGAACCAAACTCCGTTCTTC
>-|-|TRBJ1-1|TRBV18
CASSSTQGEAFF
TGTGCCAGCTCATCTACACAGGGTGAAGCTTTCTTT
>-|TRBD1|TRBJ1-4|TRBV11-2
CASSIRTGIGEKLFF
TGTGCCAGCAGCATACGGACAGGGATCGGTGAAAAACTGTTTTTT
>-|TRBD1|TRBJ2-2|TRBV9
CASSVRDRSNTGELFF
TGTGCCAGCAGCGTTAGGGACAGATCGAACACCGGGGAGCTGTTTTTT
>-|TRBD1|TRBJ1-3|TRBV5-1
CASSLAAGQGPGNTIYF
TGCGCCAGCAGCTTGGCCGCGGGACAGGGGCCGGGAAACACCATATATTTT
>-|-|TRBJ2-2|TRBV10-2
CASSDAGTGELFF
TGCGCCAGCAGTGATGCGGGAACCGGGGAGCTGTTTTTT
>once|-|TRBJ2-3|TRBV29-1
CSVDGGTPDTQYF
TGCAGCGTTGATGGGGGGACCCCAGATACGCAGTATTTT
>once|-|TRBJ1-4|TRBV19
CASSASTATNEKLFF
TGTGCCAGTAGTGCTTCGACAGCAACTAATGAAAAACTGTTTTTT
>-|TRBD1|TRBJ2-7|TRBV18
CASSGQGAPGEQYF
TGTGCCAGCTCAGGACAGGGGGCGCCAGGGGAGCAGTACTTC
>once|TRBD1|TRBJ2-3|TRBV19
CASSADRGTDTQYF
TGTGCCAGTTCAGCCGACAGGGGCACAGATACGCAGTATTTT
>-|TRBD2|TRBJ2-7|TRBV11-2
CASSLEREAYEQYF
TGTGCCAGCAGCTTAGAGCGGGAGGCCTACGAGCAGTACTTC
>many|TRBD2|TRBJ2-1|TRBV27
CASSFSLPSGHNEQFF
TGTGCCAGCAGTTTCTCGCTGCCTAGCGGGCACAATGAGCAGTTCTTC
>-|-|TRBJ2-1|TRBV25-1
CASSNPPGDEQFF
TGTGCCAGCAGTAACCCCCCGGGGGATGAGCAGTTCTTC
>few|TRBD1|TRBJ1-5|TRBV6-6
CASSSGGEGNQPQHF
TGTGCCAGCAGTTCAGGGGGCGAGGGCAATCAGCCCCAGCATTTT
>-|TRBD2|TRBJ2-3|TRBV6-2/TRBV6-3
CASSYSTGLAGLSTDTQYF
TGTGCCAGCAGTTACTCGACGGGACTAGCGGGGTTAAGCACAGATACGCAGTATTTT
>-|TRBD1|TRBJ2-3|TRBV11-2
CASSQTGDGVTQYF
TGTGCCAGCAGCCAGACAGGGGACGGGGTGACGCAGTATTTT
>few|TRBD1|TRBJ2-1|TRBV11-3
CASSLVGQGLSNEQFF
TGTGCCAGCAGCTTAGTTGGACAGGGGTTAAGCAATGAGCAGTTCTTC